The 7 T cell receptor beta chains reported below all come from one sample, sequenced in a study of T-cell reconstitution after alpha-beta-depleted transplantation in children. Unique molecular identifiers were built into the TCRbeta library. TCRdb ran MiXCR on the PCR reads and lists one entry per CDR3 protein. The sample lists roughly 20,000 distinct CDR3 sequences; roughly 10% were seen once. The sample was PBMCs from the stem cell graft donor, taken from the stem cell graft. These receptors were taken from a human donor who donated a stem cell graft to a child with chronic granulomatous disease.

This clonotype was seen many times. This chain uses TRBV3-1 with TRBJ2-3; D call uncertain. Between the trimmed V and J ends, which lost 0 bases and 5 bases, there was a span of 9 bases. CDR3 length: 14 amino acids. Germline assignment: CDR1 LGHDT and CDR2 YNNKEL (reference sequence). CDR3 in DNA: TGTGCCAGCAGCCAAGATCTCGGGCAAGATACGCAGTATTTT. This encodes CASSQDLGQDTQYF.

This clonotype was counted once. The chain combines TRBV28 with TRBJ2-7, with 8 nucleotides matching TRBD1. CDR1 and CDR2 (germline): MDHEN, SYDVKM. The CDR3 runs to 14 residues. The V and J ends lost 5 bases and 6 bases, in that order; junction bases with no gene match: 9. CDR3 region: CASSRYDRGSEQYF. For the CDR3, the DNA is TGTGCCAGCAGTCGGTACGACAGGGGCTCCGAGCAGTACTTC.

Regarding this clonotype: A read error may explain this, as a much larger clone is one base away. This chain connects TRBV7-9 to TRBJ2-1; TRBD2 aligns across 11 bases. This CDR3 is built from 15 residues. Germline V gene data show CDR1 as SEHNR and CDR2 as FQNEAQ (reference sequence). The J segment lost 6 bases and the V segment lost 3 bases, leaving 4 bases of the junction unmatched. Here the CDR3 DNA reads TGTGCCAGCAGCTTGGGGACTAGCGGCTCCAATGAGCAGTTCTTC. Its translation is CASSLGTSGSNEQFF.

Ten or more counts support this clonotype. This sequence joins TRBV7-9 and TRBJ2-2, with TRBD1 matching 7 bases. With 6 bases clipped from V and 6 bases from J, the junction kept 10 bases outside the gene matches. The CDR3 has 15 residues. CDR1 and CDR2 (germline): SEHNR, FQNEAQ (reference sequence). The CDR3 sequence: CASSLEQGVAGELFF. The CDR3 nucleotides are TGTGCCAGCAGTTTGGAGCAGGGGGTTGCCGGGGAGCTGTTTTTT.

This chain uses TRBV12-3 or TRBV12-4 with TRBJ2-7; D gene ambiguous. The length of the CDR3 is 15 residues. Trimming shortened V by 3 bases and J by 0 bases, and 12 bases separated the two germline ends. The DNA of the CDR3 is TGTGCCAGCAGTTTGTTAGGGATGAGCTCCTACGAGCAGTACTTC. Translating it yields CASSLLGMSSYEQYF.

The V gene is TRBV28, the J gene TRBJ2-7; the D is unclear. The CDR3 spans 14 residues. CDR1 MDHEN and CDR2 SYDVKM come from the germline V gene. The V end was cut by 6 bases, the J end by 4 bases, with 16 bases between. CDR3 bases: TGTGCCAGCAGCCCAGACGGGTTCGGGTACGAGCAGTACTTC. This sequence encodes CASSPDGFGYEQYF.

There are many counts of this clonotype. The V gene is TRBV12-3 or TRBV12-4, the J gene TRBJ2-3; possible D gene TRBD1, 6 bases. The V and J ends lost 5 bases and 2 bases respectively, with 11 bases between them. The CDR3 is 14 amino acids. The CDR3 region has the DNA TGTGCCAGCAGTACACAGGGATCCACAGATACGCAGTATTTT. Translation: CASSTQGSTDTQYF.